The 30 T cell receptor beta chains listed next were all sequenced from one sample in a study of shared clonotypes between healthy human individuals. TCRdb's table, derived via immunoSEQ multiplex PCR, lists solely in-frame clones and lacks some. The table has 450,000 to 500,000 clones, roughly four fifths seen once; the top ten hold roughly 13%. The sample consisted of PBMCs. These receptors were taken from a woman between 35 and 50 years old in good health. Some clones in this sample may be carry-over from other donors' samples.

This clone has ten or more counts. The chain carries TRBV5-6 and TRBJ2-7; D may be TRBD1 (6 bases). CDR1 is SGHDT and CDR2 is YYEEEE in the germline V gene. V was clipped by 0 bases and J by 5 bases, with 12 bases between them. The CDR3 consists of 14 residues. The CDR3 spells CASSLEQGLDEQYF. CDR3 DNA sequence: TGTGCCAGCAGCTTGGAACAGGGCCTCGACGAGCAGTACTTC.

This clone was seen only a few times. This chain joins TRBV5-6 and TRBJ1-4, with D unresolved. V gave up 4 bases and J gave up 0 bases, with 10 bases separating them. CDR1 and CDR2 from the germline V gene are SGHDT and YYEEEE. The CDR3 totals 15 residues. Here the CDR3 reads CASSPVQATNEKLFF. CDR3 DNA: TGTGCCAGCAGCCCCGTACAAGCAACTAATGAAAAACTGTTTTTT.

This chain connects TRBV13 to TRBJ2-2, with D unclear. CDR1 and CDR2 (germline): PRHDT, FYEKMQ (reference sequence). This CDR3 contains 11 residues. V dropped 1 base and J dropped 7 bases, with 1 base sitting between them. The CDR3 loop is CASSLVGELFF. The CDR3 DNA reads TGTGCCAGCAGCTTAGTCGGGGAGCTGTTTTTT.

The rearrangement uses TRBV7-3 and TRBJ1-2; 8 nucleotides match TRBD1. J gave up 8 bases and V 4 bases, and 6 bases lay outside the gene matches. The CDR3 runs 13 residues. CDR1 SGHTA and CDR2 FQGTGA come from the germline V gene. The CDR3 coding sequence is TGTGCCAGCAGCTACCGACAGGGGAGCGGCTACACCTTC. Protein product: CASSYRQGSGYTF.

V is TRBV4-1 and J is TRBJ2-7, with D uncertain. The length of the CDR3 is 16 residues. Trimming shortened V by 1 base and J by 0 bases, and 13 bases separated the two germline ends. Germline CDR1 MGHRA, CDR2 YSYEKL. The CDR3 DNA follows: TGCGCCAGCAGCCAAGTACGTGGCTGGAGCTCCTACGAGCAGTACTTC. Translating gives CASSQVRGWSSYEQYF.

This chain joins TRBV2 and TRBJ1-6, with D possibly TRBD1 on 6 matching bases. Trimming removed 6 bases at V and 9 bases at J, with 21 bases between. Germline assignment: CDR1 SNHLY and CDR2 FYNNEI. The CDR3 runs to 16 residues. This CDR3 is CASRPTTGFSSSPLHF. The CDR3 coding sequence is TGTGCCAGCAGGCCCACCACAGGGTTTAGTAGTTCACCCCTCCACTTT.

The genes are TRBV28 and TRBJ2-5; D not resolved. The V and J ends lost 1 base and 1 base respectively, with 7 bases between them. The CDR3 has 14 residues. Looked up from germline, CDR1 is MDHEN and CDR2 is SYDVKM. The CDR3 DNA is TGTGCCAGCAGTTTATCCCCCAGCCAAGAGACCCAGTACTTC. Translating it yields CASSLSPSQETQYF.

This clone was seen a few times. V is TRBV7-9 and J is TRBJ1-2; unclear D gene. This CDR3 contains 14 residues. Per germline, CDR1 SEHNR and CDR2 FQNEAQ (reference sequence). The V and J ends lost 3 bases and 4 bases respectively, with 12 bases between them. The CDR3 loop is CASSFSAESYGYTF. The CDR3 nucleotides read TGTGCCAGCAGCTTTTCAGCCGAATCCTATGGCTACACCTTC. Together with reference TRBV7-9 and TRBJ1-2, the CDR3 gives the full variable domain: DTGVSQNPRHKITKRGQNVTFRCDPISEHNRLYWYRQTLGQGPEFLTYFQNEAQLEKSRLLSDRFSAERPKGSFSTLEIQRTEQGDSAMYLCASSFSAESYGYTFGSGTRLTVV.

This clone appeared a few times. CDR3 region: CASSPPGRSGNTIYF. The CDR3 region has the DNA TGTGCCAGCTCACCCCCCGGCCGCTCTGGAAACACCATATATTTT. This chain connects TRBV18 to TRBJ1-3, with D hard to call. Germline V gives CDR1 KGHSH, CDR2 LQKENI. This CDR3 comprises 15 residues. Trimming removed 3 bases from V and 0 bases from J, with 9 bases in between.

The V and J genes are TRBV28 and TRBJ1-2; possibly TRBD1 for D (5 bases). V lost 8 bases to trimming and J lost 3 bases, with 19 bases between them. CDR1 is MDHEN and CDR2 is SYDVKM in the germline V gene. This CDR3 spans 15 amino acids. CDR3 loop: CASAGAGFQDYGYTF. In DNA, the CDR3 is TGTGCCAGCGCTGGGGCAGGGTTCCAGGACTATGGCTACACCTTC.

V gene TRBV5-6 combines with J gene TRBJ2-5; 7 nucleotides align to TRBD2. Looked up from germline, CDR1 is SGHDT and CDR2 is YYEEEE. This CDR3 comprises 15 residues. The V gene end was trimmed by 0 bases and the J gene end by 4 bases; junction bases not matched to a gene: 6. CDR3 nucleotide sequence: TGTGCCAGCAGCTTGGTTTCGGGGGGTGGAGAGACCCAGTACTTC. Its protein is CASSLVSGGGETQYF. The complete variable domain, with remaining parts taken from reference TRBV5-6 and TRBJ2-5, reads DAGVTQSPTHLIKTRGQQVTLRCSPKSGHDTVSWYQQALGQGPQFIFQYYEEEERQRGNFPDRFSGHQFPNYSSELNVNALLLGDSALYLCASSLVSGGGETQYFGPGTRLLVL.

This clone was observed once. The V and J genes are TRBV18 and TRBJ2-7; TRBD1 aligns across 7 bases. Germline CDR1 reads KGHSH; CDR2 reads LQKENI. V lost 5 bases to trimming and J lost 5 bases; unmatched junction nucleotides: 6. This CDR3 is built from 13 residues. This CDR3 is CASSEDRMHEQYF. CDR3 DNA: TGTGCCAGCTCAGAGGACAGGATGCACGAGCAGTACTTC.

The chain links TRBV5-1 to TRBJ2-1, with D tentatively TRBD1 (6 bases). The length of the CDR3 is 14 residues. V was trimmed by 0 bases and J by 3 bases, leaving 7 bases between them. Germline CDR1 is SGHRS and CDR2 is YFSETQ. In DNA form, the CDR3 reads TGCGCCAGCAGCTTGGGGGACAACTACAATGAGCAGTTCTTC. This encodes CASSLGDNYNEQFF.

CDR3 nucleotide sequence: TGTGCCAGCATTAGTGCCGCGCAAGTAACTGGTGAAGCTTTCTTT. Its translation is CASISAAQVTGEAFF. The gene calls are TRBV28 and TRBJ1-1; no reliable D call. The CDR3 is 15 amino acids. V shed 7 bases and J shed 7 bases, with 22 bases lying between them. Germline-derived CDR1 and CDR2 are MDHEN and SYDVKM. The whole variable domain, filled in from reference TRBV28 and TRBJ1-1, reads DVKVTQSSRYLVKRTGEKVFLECVQDMDHENMFWYRQDPGLGLRLIYFSYDVKMKEKGDIPEGYSVSREKKERFSLILESASTNQTSMYLCASISAAQVTGEAFFGQGTRLTVV.

The chain is built from TRBV4-3 and TRBJ2-7; D unclear. Germline CDR1 reads LGHNA; CDR2 reads YSLEER. The CDR3 contains 16 residues. V dropped 0 bases and J dropped 2 bases, with 14 bases sitting between them. CDR3 amino acids: CASSQDVGSIAYEQYF. In DNA form, the CDR3 reads TGCGCCAGCAGCCAAGATGTAGGCTCAATCGCCTACGAGCAGTACTTC.

The rearrangement uses TRBV15 and TRBJ2-7, with TRBD2 identical over 9 bases. V gave up 6 bases and J gave up 2 bases; unmatched junction bases: 2. Per germline, CDR1 LNHNV and CDR2 YYDKDF (reference sequence). The CDR3 spans 13 residues. The CDR3 nucleotides read TGTGCCACCAGACTAGCGGGTCCCTACGAGCAGTACTTC. Translation: CATRLAGPYEQYF. Filled out from reference TRBV15 and TRBJ2-7, the complete variable domain reads DAMVIQNPRYQVTQFGKPVTLSCSQTLNHNVMYWYQQKSSQAPKLLFHYYDKDFNNEADTPDNFQSRRPNTSFCFLDIRSPGLGDTAMYLCATRLAGPYEQYFGPGTRLTVT.

This clone came up many times. The chain couples TRBV11-1 to TRBJ2-1, with 10 positions matching TRBD2. The CDR3 loop spans 14 amino acids. V dropped 4 bases and J dropped 12; count of bases not matched to a gene: 9. CDR1 is SGHAT, CDR2 FQDESV, per germline (reference sequence). The CDR3, as DNA: TGTGCCAGCAGCTCCTGGCTAGCGGGAGCGGTGCAGTTCTTC. Residues: CASSSWLAGAVQFF.

The chain links TRBV10-2 to TRBJ2-1, with 10 bases identical to TRBD2. Germline V gene lookup returns CDR1 WSHSY and CDR2 SAAADI. After removal of 8 bases from V and 3 bases from J, the junction contained 7 bases not matched to a gene. This CDR3 contains 15 residues. DNA for the CDR3: TGCGCCAGCGCAAGGACTAGCGGATACTACAATGAGCAGTTCTTC. The encoded protein is CASARTSGYYNEQFF.

The chain recombines TRBV30 with TRBJ2-2, with D maybe TRBD2 (6 bases). The CDR3 consists of 14 residues. Germline CDR1 GTSNPN, CDR2 SVGIG (reference sequence). V lost 4 bases and J lost 6, with 15 bases in between. The DNA for the CDR3 is TGTGCCTGGACTCCTTCATGGGGGGCCGGGGAGCTGTTTTTT. It encodes CAWTPSWGAGELFF. The whole variable domain, filled in from reference TRBV30 and TRBJ2-2, reads SQTIHQWPATLVQPVGSPLSLECTVEGTSNPNLYWYRQAAGRGLQLLFYSVGIGQISSEVPQNLSASRPQDRQFILSSKKLLLSDSGFYLCAWTPSWGAGELFFGEGSRLTVL.

This chain connects TRBV6-1 to TRBJ1-3, with a possible D match to TRBD1 (5 bases). CDR1 and CDR2 from the germline V gene are MNHNS and SASEGT. The CDR3 has 12 residues. The ends were cut back, 6 bases at V and 8 bases at J, with 11 bases in the middle. The CDR3 nucleotides are TGTGCCAGCAGAGGGGATGGGGACACCATATATTTT. As protein: CASRGDGDTIYF.

The chain combines TRBV15 with TRBJ1-1; TRBD1 is a possible D gene (6 bases). V lost 0 bases and J lost 1, with 30 bases in between. CDR1 and CDR2 (germline): LNHNV, YYDKDF (reference sequence). The CDR3 contains 22 residues. DNA for the CDR3: TGTGCCACCAGCAGAGATGGGTCGGGGGGGCGATACTCCTATACAAGGAACACTGAAGCTTTCTTT. It specifies CATSRDGSGGRYSYTRNTEAFF.

The gene calls are TRBV6-1 and TRBJ1-5; 7 bases align to TRBD1. From germline, CDR1 is MNHNS and CDR2 SASEGT. This CDR3 contains 14 residues. V shed 7 bases and J 6 bases; nucleotides not matched to a gene: 9. CDR3 amino acids: CASTSGGFAQPQHF. DNA of the CDR3: TGTGCCAGCACCTCAGGGGGTTTCGCTCAGCCCCAGCATTTT.

This chain joins TRBV5-5 and TRBJ1-4, with 11 bases lining up with TRBD1. V lost 4 bases to trimming and J lost 7 bases; unmatched junction nucleotides: 6. The CDR3 sequence is 15 residues long. Germline assignment: CDR1 SGHKS and CDR2 YYEKEE (reference sequence). CDR3 residues: CASSARTGGGEKLFF. The CDR3 DNA reads TGTGCCAGCAGCGCTCGGACAGGGGGCGGTGAAAAACTGTTTTTT.

The chain has TRBV5-1 and TRBJ2-3, with TRBD1 matching 8 bases. Losses at the gene ends were 0 bases for V and 10 bases for J; bases not matched to a gene: 7. Germline lookup yields CDR1 SGHRS and CDR2 YFSETQ. This CDR3 is built from 14 residues. Written as DNA, the CDR3 is TGCGCCAGCAGCTTGGGGTCGACAGGGGAATCGCAGTATTTT. The encoded protein is CASSLGSTGESQYF.

The V call is TRBV4-2, the J call TRBJ2-7; 12 nucleotides align to TRBD2. The CDR3 extends over 15 amino acids. Per the germline V gene, CDR1 is LGHNA and CDR2 is YNFKEQ. V was pared by 1 base and J by 7 bases, with 5 bases of the junction left unmatched. CDR3 in amino acids: CASSQGTSGMKEQYF. The CDR3 DNA follows: TGTGCCAGCAGCCAAGGGACTAGCGGGATGAAAGAGCAGTACTTC.

Worth noting for this clone: Other DNA sequences in this sample translate to the same CDR3. This chain connects TRBV18 to TRBJ2-5, with 12 bases matching TRBD2. In germline, CDR1 is KGHSH, CDR2 LQKENI. With 2 bases clipped from V and 2 bases from J, the junction kept 0 bases outside the gene matches. The CDR3 runs 15 residues. DNA of the CDR3: TGTGCCAGCTCACCAGGACTAGCGGGACAAGAGACCCAGTACTTC. Translation gives CASSPGLAGQETQYF.

The gene calls are TRBV4-3 and TRBJ1-4; no clear D. The germline CDR1 and CDR2 sequences are LGHNA and YSLEER. The V end was cut by 1 base, the J end by 8 bases, with 8 bases between. This CDR3 is built from 13 residues. This CDR3 reads CASSQAWGEKLFF. The CDR3 region has the DNA TGCGCCAGCAGCCAAGCTTGGGGAGAAAAACTGTTTTTT.

In its sample, this clone was seen a few times. The V and J genes are TRBV4-1 and TRBJ2-1, with D tentatively TRBD2 (7 bases). Germline CDR1 and CDR2: MGHRA and YSYEKL. The CDR3 has 16 residues. V was trimmed by 1 base and J by 4 bases, leaving 14 bases between them. CDR3 DNA: TGCGCCAGCAGCCAAGGGGGGGGCCAAACATACAATGAGCAGTTCTTC. This sequence encodes CASSQGGGQTYNEQFF.

J is TRBJ2-2 and V is TRBV5-1; 10 nucleotides match TRBD1. V lost 4 bases, J lost 5 bases, and 5 bases stayed unmatched. The CDR3 extends over 15 amino acids. Germline V gene lookup returns CDR1 SGHRS and CDR2 YFSETQ. CDR3 in DNA: TGCGCCAGCAGCCGACAGGGGGCGGGGACCGGGGAGCTGTTTTTT. Translating it yields CASSRQGAGTGELFF.

For this clone: In the same sample, other DNA sequences code for this CDR3. The chain joins TRBV5-1 to TRBJ2-5, with a possible D match to TRBD1 (6 bases). The CDR3 consists of 13 residues. Trimming removed 4 bases at V and 5 bases at J, with 12 bases between. CDR1 and CDR2 (germline): SGHRS, YFSETQ. CDR3 bases: TGCGCCAGCAGCCAACAGGGTTTGGAGACCCAGTACTTC. Protein: CASSQQGLETQYF.